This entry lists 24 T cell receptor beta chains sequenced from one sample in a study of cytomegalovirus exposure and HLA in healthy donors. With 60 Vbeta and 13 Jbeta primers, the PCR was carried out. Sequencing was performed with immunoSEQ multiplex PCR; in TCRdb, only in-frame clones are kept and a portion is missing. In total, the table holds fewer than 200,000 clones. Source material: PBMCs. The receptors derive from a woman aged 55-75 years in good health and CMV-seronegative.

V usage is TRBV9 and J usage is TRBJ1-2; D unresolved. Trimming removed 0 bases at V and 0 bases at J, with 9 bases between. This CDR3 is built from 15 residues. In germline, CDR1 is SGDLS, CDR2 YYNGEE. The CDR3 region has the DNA TGTGCCAGCAGCGTAGGGGAGGGTTCTAACTATGGCTACACCTTC. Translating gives CASSVGEGSNYGYTF. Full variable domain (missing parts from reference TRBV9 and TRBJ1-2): DSGVTQTPKHLITATGQRVTLRCSPRSGDLSVYWYQQSLDQGLQFLIQYYNGEERAKGNILERFSAQQFPDLHSELNLSSLELGDSALYFCASSVGEGSNYGYTFGSGTRLTVV.

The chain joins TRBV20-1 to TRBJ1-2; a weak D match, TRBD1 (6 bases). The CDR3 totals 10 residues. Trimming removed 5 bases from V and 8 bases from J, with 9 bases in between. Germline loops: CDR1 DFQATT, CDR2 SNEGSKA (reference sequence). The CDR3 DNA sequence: TGCAGTGCTTCAGGGGAAGGCTACACCTTC. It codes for CSASGEGYTF.

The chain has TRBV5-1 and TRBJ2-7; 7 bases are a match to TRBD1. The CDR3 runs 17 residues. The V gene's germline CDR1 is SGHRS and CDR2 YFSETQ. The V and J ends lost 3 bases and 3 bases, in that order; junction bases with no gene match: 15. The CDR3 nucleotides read TGCGCCAGCAGCTCGCGCCTGGGACAGAACCTTCTCTACGAGCAGTACTTC. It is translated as CASSSRLGQNLLYEQYF.

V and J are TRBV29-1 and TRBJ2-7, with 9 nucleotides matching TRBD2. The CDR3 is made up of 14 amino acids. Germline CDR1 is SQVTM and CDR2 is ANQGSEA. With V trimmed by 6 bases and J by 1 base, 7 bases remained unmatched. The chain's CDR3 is CSVEGLAGSYEQYF. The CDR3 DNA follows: TGCAGCGTGGAGGGGCTAGCGGGGTCCTACGAGCAGTACTTC.

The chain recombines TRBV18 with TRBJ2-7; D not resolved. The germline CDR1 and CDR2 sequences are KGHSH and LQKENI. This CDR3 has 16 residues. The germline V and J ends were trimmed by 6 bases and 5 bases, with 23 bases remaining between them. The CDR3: CASSLMTRKTWDEQYF. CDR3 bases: TGTGCCAGCTCGCTAATGACAAGAAAAACTTGGGACGAGCAGTACTTC.

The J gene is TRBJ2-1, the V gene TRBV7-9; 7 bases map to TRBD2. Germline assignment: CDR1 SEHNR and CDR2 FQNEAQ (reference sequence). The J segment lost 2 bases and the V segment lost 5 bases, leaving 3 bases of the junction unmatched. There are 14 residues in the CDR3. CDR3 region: CASSRGLAYNEQFF. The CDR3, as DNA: TGTGCCAGCAGCCGAGGACTAGCCTACAATGAGCAGTTCTTC.

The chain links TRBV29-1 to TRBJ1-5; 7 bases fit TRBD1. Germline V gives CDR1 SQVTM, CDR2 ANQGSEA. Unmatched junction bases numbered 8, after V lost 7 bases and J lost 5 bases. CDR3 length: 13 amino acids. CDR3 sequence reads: CSARDSYDQPQHF. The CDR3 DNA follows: TGCAGCGCTAGGGACAGCTATGATCAGCCCCAGCATTTT.

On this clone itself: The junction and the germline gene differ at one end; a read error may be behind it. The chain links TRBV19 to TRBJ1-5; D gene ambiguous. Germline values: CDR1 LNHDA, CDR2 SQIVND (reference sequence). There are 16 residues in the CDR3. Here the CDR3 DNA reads TGTGCCAGTAGATCCCGGGAGATTTTCAGCCCCAGCGTCGTGAATTTT. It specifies CASRSREIFSPSVVNF.

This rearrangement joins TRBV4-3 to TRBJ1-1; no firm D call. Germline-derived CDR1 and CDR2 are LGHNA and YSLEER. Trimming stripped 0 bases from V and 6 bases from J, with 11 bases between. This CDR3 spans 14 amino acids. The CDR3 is CASSQDHINPEAFF. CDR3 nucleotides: TGCGCCAGCAGCCAAGATCACATTAACCCTGAAGCTTTCTTT.

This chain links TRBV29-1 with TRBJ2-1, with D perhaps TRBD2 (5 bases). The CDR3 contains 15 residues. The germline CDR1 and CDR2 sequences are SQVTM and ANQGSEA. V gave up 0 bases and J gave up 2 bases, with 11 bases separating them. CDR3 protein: CSVEEGSLAYNEQFF. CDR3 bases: TGCAGCGTTGAAGAGGGGAGCCTAGCCTACAATGAGCAGTTCTTC.

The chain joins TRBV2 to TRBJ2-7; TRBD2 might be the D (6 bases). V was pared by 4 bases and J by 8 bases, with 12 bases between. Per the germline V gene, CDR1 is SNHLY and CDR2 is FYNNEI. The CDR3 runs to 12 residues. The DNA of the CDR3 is TGTGCCAGCAGTGGACTAGAAAAGCAGCAGTACTTC. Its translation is CASSGLEKQQYF.

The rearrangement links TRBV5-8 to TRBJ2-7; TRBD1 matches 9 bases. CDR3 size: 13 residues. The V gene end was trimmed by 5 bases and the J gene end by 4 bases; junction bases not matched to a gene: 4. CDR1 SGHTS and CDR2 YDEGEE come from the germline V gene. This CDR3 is CASRRTGAYEQYF. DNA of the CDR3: TGTGCCAGCAGAAGGACAGGGGCTTACGAGCAGTACTTC.

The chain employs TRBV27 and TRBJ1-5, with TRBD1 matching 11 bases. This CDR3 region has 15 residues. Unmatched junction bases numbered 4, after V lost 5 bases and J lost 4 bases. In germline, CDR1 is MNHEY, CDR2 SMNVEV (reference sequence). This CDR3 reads CASSPGQGVNQPQHF. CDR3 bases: TGTGCCAGCAGTCCGGGACAGGGGGTAAATCAGCCCCAGCATTTT.

The chain's CDR3 is CASSPRSTGGSTEAFF. CDR3 in DNA: TGTGCCAGCAGTCCTAGGAGTACAGGGGGGAGCACTGAAGCTTTCTTT. This chain connects TRBV11-2 to TRBJ1-1, with 8 nucleotides matching TRBD1. The junction had 13 bases not matched to a gene; V was cut back by 6 bases and J by 4 bases. This CDR3 contains 16 residues. The germline V gene encodes CDR1 SGHAT and CDR2 FQNNGV.

CDR3 DNA sequence: TGCAGCGCCGGACAGGAGAACTATGGCTACACCTTC. Translation: CSAGQENYGYTF. The rearrangement uses TRBV29-1 and TRBJ1-2, with TRBD1 identical over 7 bases. Trimming cost V 7 bases and J 2 bases; bases outside gene matches: 4. The CDR3 runs 12 residues. Looked up from germline, CDR1 is SQVTM and CDR2 is ANQGSEA. Using reference TRBV29-1 and TRBJ1-2 for the parts outside the CDR3, the full variable domain is SAVISQKPSRDICQRGTSLTIQCQVDSQVTMMFWYRQQPGQSLTLIATANQGSEATYESGFVIDKFPISRPNLTFSTLTVSNMSPEDSSIYLCSAGQENYGYTFGSGTRLTVV.

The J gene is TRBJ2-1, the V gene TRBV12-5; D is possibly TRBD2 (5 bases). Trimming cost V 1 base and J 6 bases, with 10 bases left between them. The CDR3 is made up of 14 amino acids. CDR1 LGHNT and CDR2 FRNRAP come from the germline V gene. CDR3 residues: CASGLGRGSNEQFF. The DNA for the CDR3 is TGTGCTAGTGGTTTGGGACGCGGGTCCAATGAGCAGTTCTTC. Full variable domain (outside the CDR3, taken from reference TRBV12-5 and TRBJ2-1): DARVTQTPRHKVTEMGQEVTMRCQPILGHNTVFWYRQTMMQGLELLAYFRNRAPLDDSGMPKDRFSAEMPDATLATLKIQPSEPRDSAVYFCASGLGRGSNEQFFGPGTRLTVL.

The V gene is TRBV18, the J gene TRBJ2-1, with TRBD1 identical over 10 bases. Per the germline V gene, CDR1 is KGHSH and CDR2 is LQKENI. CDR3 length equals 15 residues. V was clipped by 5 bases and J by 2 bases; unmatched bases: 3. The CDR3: CASSLGQGTYNEQFF. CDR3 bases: TGTGCCAGCTCATTGGGACAGGGGACCTACAATGAGCAGTTCTTC.

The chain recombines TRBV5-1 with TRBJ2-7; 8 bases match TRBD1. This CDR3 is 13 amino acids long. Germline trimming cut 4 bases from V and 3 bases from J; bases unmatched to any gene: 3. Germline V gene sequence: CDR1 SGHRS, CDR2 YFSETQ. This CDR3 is CASSRDRNYEQYF. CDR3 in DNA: TGCGCCAGCAGCCGGGACAGGAACTACGAGCAGTACTTC.

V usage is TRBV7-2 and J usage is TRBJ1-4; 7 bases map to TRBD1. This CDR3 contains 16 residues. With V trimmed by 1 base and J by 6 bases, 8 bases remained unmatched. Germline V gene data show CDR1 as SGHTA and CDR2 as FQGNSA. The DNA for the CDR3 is TGTGCCAGCAGCTTAGTGAGGGGGCTAGTGGATGAAAAACTGTTTTTT. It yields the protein CASSLVRGLVDEKLFF.

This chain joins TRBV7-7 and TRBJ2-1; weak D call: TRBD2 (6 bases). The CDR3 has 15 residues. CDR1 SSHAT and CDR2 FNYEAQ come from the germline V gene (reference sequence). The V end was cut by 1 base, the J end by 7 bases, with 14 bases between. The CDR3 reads CASSLGLGQSNEQFF. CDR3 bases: TGTGCCAGCAGCTTAGGACTAGGACAAAGTAATGAGCAGTTCTTC.

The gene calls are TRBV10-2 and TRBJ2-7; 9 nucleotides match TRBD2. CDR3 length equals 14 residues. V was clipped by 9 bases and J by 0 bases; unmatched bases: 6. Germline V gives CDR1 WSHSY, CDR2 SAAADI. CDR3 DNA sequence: TGCGCCAGTTCACTAGCGGGTATCTCCTACGAGCAGTACTTC. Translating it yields CASSLAGISYEQYF.

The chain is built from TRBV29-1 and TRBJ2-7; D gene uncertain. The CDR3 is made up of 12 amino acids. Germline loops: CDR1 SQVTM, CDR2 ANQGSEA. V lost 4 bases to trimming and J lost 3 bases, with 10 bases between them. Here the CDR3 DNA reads TGCAGCGTTGCGGGTTCCGACTACGAGCAGTACTTC. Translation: CSVAGSDYEQYF.

Here the CDR3 DNA reads TGCGCCAGCAGCTTGGACGGGGGTTATGAGCAGTTCTTC. Protein product: CASSLDGGYEQFF. The chain employs TRBV5-1 and TRBJ2-1; weak D call: TRBD2 (6 bases). The ends were cut back, 0 bases at V and 8 bases at J, with 9 bases in the middle. Germline V gene lookup returns CDR1 SGHRS and CDR2 YFSETQ. The CDR3 has 13 residues.

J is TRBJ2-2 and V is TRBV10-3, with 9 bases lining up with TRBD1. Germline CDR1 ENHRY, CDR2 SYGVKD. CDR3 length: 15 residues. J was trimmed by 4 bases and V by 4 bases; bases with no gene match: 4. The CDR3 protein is CAISVGTGSTGELFF. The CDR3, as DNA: TGTGCCATCAGTGTAGGGACAGGGAGCACCGGGGAGCTGTTTTTT.